This is a list of T cell receptor beta chains from one sample in a study of PD-L1 blockade in urothelial cancer. Repertoires were generated with immunoSEQ multiplex PCR, while TCRdb's copy carries only in-frame clones and drops some. The data contain 55,000 to 80,000 clones, about 76% of them singletons. Specimen: PBMCs, collected around atezolizumab (anti-PD-L1) treatment. All receptors derive from a man aged 70 or older with urothelial cancer. CDR3s include the opening cysteine and the closing phenylalanine or tryptophan. The order of the fields is CDR3 protein, CDR3 DNA, D gene, V gene, J gene, clone size. D genes are given only for firm matches. Only part of the rows carry a size: once, few, many, or a class if the clone is expanded.

CASSSAPGQGAGTGELFF	TGTGCCAGCAGCTCCGCACCGGGACAGGGGGCAGGGACCGGGGAGCTGTTTTTT	TRBD1	TRBV5-6	TRBJ2-2	NA
CASSPRGGGGTGELFF	TGTGCCAGCAGCCCCCGGGGCGGAGGAGGGACCGGGGAGCTGTTTTTT	NA	TRBV7-9	TRBJ2-2	NA
CSVYQGTEAFF	TGCAGCGTTTATCAGGGGACTGAAGCTTTCTTT	NA	TRBV29-1	TRBJ1-1	NA
CASSPTSLLAGELFF	TGTGCCAGCAGTCCGACTAGCCTGCTGGCCGGGGAGCTGTTTTTT	TRBD2	TRBV6-5	TRBJ2-2	NA
CASSLDRIAGGGSSTDTQYF	TGTGCCAGCAGTTTAGACCGGATAGCGGGAGGGGGTTCTAGCACAGATACGCAGTATTTT	TRBD2	TRBV27	TRBJ2-3	once
CAISEQVSSYEQYF	TGTGCCATCAGTGAACAGGTGAGCTCCTACGAGCAGTACTTC	NA	TRBV10-3	TRBJ2-7	few
CARSLARGTVREQYF	TGTGCCAGAAGCTTGGCACGGGGAACAGTCCGCGAGCAGTACTTC	NA	TRBV5-3	TRBJ2-7	few
CASSIGFVGRGNQPQHF	TGTGCCAGTAGTATAGGATTTGTGGGCAGGGGAAATCAGCCCCAGCATTTT	NA	TRBV19	TRBJ1-5	NA
CASSSQVGPDTQYF	TGTGCCAGTAGTTCCCAGGTGGGGCCAGATACGCAGTATTTT	NA	TRBV19	TRBJ2-3	NA
CASSLKSGVGETQYF	TGTGCCAGCAGCTTGAAATCCGGGGTGGGGGAGACCCAGTACTTC	NA	TRBV5-6	TRBJ2-5	NA
CASSSRQGARGTEAFF	TGTGCCAGTAGTTCTCGCCAGGGGGCGCGGGGCACTGAAGCTTTCTTT	TRBD1	TRBV19	TRBJ1-1	NA
CASSSQPGQGLETQYF	TGTGCCAGCAGTTCCCAACCGGGACAGGGATTGGAGACCCAGTACTTC	TRBD1	TRBV27	TRBJ2-5	once
CASSGRRSYGYTF	TGTGCCAGCAGTGGTAGGAGATCCTATGGCTACACCTTC	NA	TRBV6-5	TRBJ1-2	few
CAIRPERDRGGEQYF	TGTGCCATCAGGCCAGAGCGGGACAGGGGAGGGGAGCAGTACTTC	TRBD1	TRBV10-3	TRBJ2-7	NA
CASSLTGNEQFF	TGTGCCAGCAGTTTGACAGGCAATGAGCAGTTCTTC	NA	TRBV2	TRBJ2-1	few
CASTMRTSGDEQYF	TGTGCCAGCACCATGAGGACTAGCGGGGACGAGCAGTACTTC	TRBD2	TRBV5-5	TRBJ2-7	NA
CASSSGGVAYNEQFF	TGTGCCAGCAGTTCTGGAGGGGTTGCCTACAATGAGCAGTTCTTC	NA	TRBV5-4	TRBJ2-1	NA
CASSLEGQGDNIQYF	TGTGCCAGCAGCCTAGAGGGACAGGGGGATAACATTCAGTACTTC	TRBD1	TRBV13	TRBJ2-4	NA
CASTIGGASSNQPQHF	TGTGCCAGCACCATAGGGGGGGCGAGTAGCAATCAGCCCCAGCATTTT	NA	TRBV6-4	TRBJ1-5	NA
CASSLGRNTEAFF	TGTGCCAGCAGCTTGGGGCGGAACACTGAAGCTTTCTTT	NA	TRBV11-2	TRBJ1-1	NA
CASSSLRLSGANVLTF	TGTGCCAGCAGCTCTCTGAGGCTCTCTGGGGCCAACGTCCTGACTTTC	NA	TRBV5-4	TRBJ2-6	NA
CASTYDRVTTNEKLFF	TGTGCCAGTACCTACGACAGGGTTACGACTAATGAAAAACTGTTTTTT	TRBD1	TRBV19	TRBJ1-4	NA
CASSFLRDRGRQPQHF	TGTGCCAGCAGTTTCCTCCGGGACAGGGGGCGCCAGCCCCAGCATTTT	TRBD1	TRBV28	TRBJ1-5	NA
CASSFDRYNEQFF	TGTGCCAGCAGCTTTGACAGATACAATGAGCAGTTCTTC	NA	TRBV5-4	TRBJ2-1	NA
CASSLGANEQFF	TGCGCCAGCAGCTTGGGGGCTAATGAGCAGTTCTTC	NA	TRBV5-1	TRBJ2-1	NA
CASSLDQGYGYTF	TGTGCCAGCAGCTTGGACCAGGGCTATGGCTACACCTTC	NA	TRBV5-4	TRBJ1-2	NA
CASSYTGTDTQYF	TGTGCCAGCAGCTACACGGGAACAGATACGCAGTATTTT	NA	TRBV7-6	TRBJ2-3	NA
CASSPSLGLAGVNEQFF	TGTGCCAGCAGCCCCTCCCTAGGACTAGCGGGAGTTAATGAGCAGTTCTTC	TRBD2	TRBV16	TRBJ2-1	NA
CASSSLTDSPEAFF	TGTGCCAGCAGCTCGCTGACAGATAGCCCTGAAGCTTTCTTT	NA	TRBV7-9	TRBJ1-1	NA
CASSPRQGTDTQYF	TGTGCCAGCAGCCCTCGACAGGGCACAGATACGCAGTATTTT	NA	TRBV9	TRBJ2-3	NA
CASKVGGTADTQYF	TGTGCCAGCAAAGTAGGGGGTACAGCAGATACGCAGTATTTT	NA	TRBV28	TRBJ2-3	NA
CASSRPGGREADTQYF	TGTGCCAGTAGTCGCCCTGGGGGGCGGGAGGCAGATACGCAGTATTTT	TRBD2	TRBV19	TRBJ2-3	NA
CASSSTGGMNTEAFF	TGTGCCAGCAGTTCGACAGGGGGCATGAACACTGAAGCTTTCTTT	TRBD1	TRBV28	TRBJ1-1	NA
CASTGGIGASQRGNQPQHF	TGTGCCAGTACCGGGGGGATAGGAGCCAGCCAACGGGGCAATCAGCCCCAGCATTTT	NA	TRBV19	TRBJ1-5	NA
CASSSGASGSNEQFF	TGTGCCAGCAGCTCCGGGGCTAGCGGGAGCAATGAGCAGTTCTTC	TRBD2	TRBV11-2	TRBJ2-1	NA
CASSAYGTSVYEQYF	TGTGCCAGCAGCGCCTACGGGACTAGCGTCTACGAGCAGTACTTC	TRBD2	TRBV9	TRBJ2-7	NA
CASSLQSGAGAETQYF	TGTGCCAGCAGCCTTCAATCAGGAGCGGGTGCCGAGACCCAGTACTTC	NA	TRBV4-2	TRBJ2-5	NA
CASSSSDRKAFF	TGTGCCAGCAGCTCCTCGGACAGAAAAGCTTTCTTT	NA	TRBV7-3	TRBJ1-1	NA
CASSLDFSGNTGELFF	TGCGCCAGCAGCTTGGATTTTAGCGGTAACACCGGGGAGCTGTTTTTT	NA	TRBV5-1	TRBJ2-2	few
CASSLRTGANYGYTF	TGTGCCAGCAGCTTACGGACGGGAGCTAACTATGGCTACACCTTC	NA	TRBV11-2	TRBJ1-2	NA
CATSSQDRGSSYEQYF	TGTGCCACCAGCAGCCAGGACAGGGGGAGCTCCTACGAGCAGTACTTC	TRBD1	TRBV15	TRBJ2-7	NA
CASSVPQGGYTF	TGTGCCAGCAGCGTACCACAGGGGGGCTACACCTTC	TRBD1	TRBV9	TRBJ1-2	NA
CASSEGQGTEAFF	TGTGCCAGCAGTGAGGGGCAGGGTACTGAAGCTTTCTTT	NA	TRBV6-1	TRBJ1-1	NA
CASSPGQSSSYEQYF	TGTGCCAGCAGCCCGGGACAGTCTAGCTCCTACGAGCAGTACTTC	TRBD1	TRBV2	TRBJ2-7	NA
CATRPRPGGAEETQYF	TGCGCCACTCGACCCCGACCAGGGGGCGCGGAGGAGACCCAGTACTTC	TRBD1	TRBV4-1	TRBJ2-5	NA
CASSRGGTGHNEQFF	TGCGCCAGCAGCCGCGGGGGGACAGGGCACAATGAGCAGTTCTTC	NA	TRBV5-1	TRBJ2-1	few
CASSLSSGTDTQYF	TGCGCCAGCAGCTTGAGTAGCGGGACAGATACGCAGTATTTT	TRBD2	TRBV5-1	TRBJ2-3	NA
CASSGGPRRELFF	TGCGCCAGCAGTGGGGGCCCGCGTCGGGAGCTGTTTTTT	NA	TRBV10-1	TRBJ2-2	few
CASSGPGQGGNEQFF	TGTGCCAGCAGTGGCCCGGGACAGGGGGGCAATGAGCAGTTCTTC	TRBD1	TRBV6-8	TRBJ2-1	NA
CASSIWGGNTGELFF	TGTGCCAGTAGTATTTGGGGGGGCAACACCGGGGAGCTGTTTTTT	NA	TRBV19	TRBJ2-2	NA
CASSFQAGASTDTQYF	TGCGCCAGCAGCTTCCAAGCGGGGGCTAGCACAGATACGCAGTATTTT	TRBD2	TRBV5-1	TRBJ2-3	NA
CASSPRRTGEAGTEAFF	TGTGCCAGCAGCCCAAGGAGGACAGGGGAGGCGGGCACTGAAGCTTTCTTT	TRBD1	TRBV4-2	TRBJ1-1	NA
CASSLNRENYGYTF	TGTGCCAGCTCACTCAACAGGGAGAACTATGGCTACACCTTC	NA	TRBV18	TRBJ1-2	NA
CASSFINGGELFF	TGTGCCAGCAGCTTTATAAACGGCGGGGAGCTGTTTTTT	NA	TRBV7-9	TRBJ2-2	NA